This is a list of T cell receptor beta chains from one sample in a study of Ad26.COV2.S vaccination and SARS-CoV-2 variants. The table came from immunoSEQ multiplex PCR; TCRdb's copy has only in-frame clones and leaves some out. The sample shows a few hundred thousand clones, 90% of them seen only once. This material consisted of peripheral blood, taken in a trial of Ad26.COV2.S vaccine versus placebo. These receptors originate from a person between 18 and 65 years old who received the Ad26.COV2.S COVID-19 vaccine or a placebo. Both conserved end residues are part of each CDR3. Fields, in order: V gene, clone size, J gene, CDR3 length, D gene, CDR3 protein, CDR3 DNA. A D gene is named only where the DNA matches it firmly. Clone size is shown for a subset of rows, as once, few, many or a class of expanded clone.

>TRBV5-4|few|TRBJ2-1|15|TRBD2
CASRLSSGSMSEQFF
TGTGCCAGCAGGCTGAGCAGCGGGAGTATGAGTGAGCAGTTCTTC
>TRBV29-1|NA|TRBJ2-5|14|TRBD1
CSADRTGQGETQYF
TGCAGCGCTGACCGGACCGGACAGGGAGAGACCCAGTACTTC
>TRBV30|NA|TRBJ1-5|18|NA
CAWSVLRVGQRSNQPQHF
TGTGCCTGGAGTGTACTAAGAGTTGGGCAGAGAAGCAATCAGCCCCAGCATTTT
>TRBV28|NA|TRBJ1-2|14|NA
CASSSSDTNYGYTF
TGTGCCAGCAGTTCTAGTGATACTAACTATGGCTACACCTTC
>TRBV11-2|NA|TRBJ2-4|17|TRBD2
CASTALPLAPVKNIQYF
TGTGCCAGCACCGCCCTACCACTAGCGCCTGTTAAAAACATTCAGTACTTC
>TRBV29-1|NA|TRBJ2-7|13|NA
CSALTGTTHEQYF
TGCAGCGCCCTAACAGGGACTACCCACGAGCAGTACTTC
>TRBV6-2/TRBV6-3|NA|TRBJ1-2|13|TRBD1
CASSYTGDYGYTF
TGTGCCAGCAGTTACACAGGGGACTATGGCTACACCTTC
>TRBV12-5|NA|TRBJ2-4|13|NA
CAGNQGARNIQYF
TGTGCTGGTAATCAGGGAGCCCGAAACATTCAGTACTTC
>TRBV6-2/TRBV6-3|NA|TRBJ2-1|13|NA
CASSNRDFNEQFF
TGTGCCAGCAGTAACCGGGACTTCAATGAGCAGTTCTTC
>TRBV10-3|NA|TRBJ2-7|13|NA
CAITSDSSYEQYF
TGTGCCATCACCTCGGACAGCTCCTACGAGCAGTACTTC
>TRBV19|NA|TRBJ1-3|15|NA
CASSIRFGSGNTIYF
TGTGCCAGTAGTATAAGATTCGGCTCTGGAAACACCATATATTTT
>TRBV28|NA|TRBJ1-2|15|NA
CASSFIDRANYGYTF
TGTGCCAGCAGTTTCATCGACAGAGCTAACTATGGCTACACCTTC
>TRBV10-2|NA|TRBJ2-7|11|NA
CASTPADEQYF
TGCGCCAGCACCCCGGCGGACGAGCAGTACTTC
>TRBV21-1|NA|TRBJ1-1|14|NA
CASSKGVWKAEAFF
TGTGCCAGCAGCAAAGGAGTGTGGAAGGCTGAAGCTTTCTTT
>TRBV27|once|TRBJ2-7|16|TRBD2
CASSLRSSGSSYEQYF
TGTGCCAGCAGTTTACGTAGTAGCGGGAGCTCCTACGAGCAGTACTTC
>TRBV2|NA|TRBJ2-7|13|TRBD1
CASSGTGFYEQYF
TGTGCCAGCAGTGGGACAGGGTTCTACGAGCAGTACTTC
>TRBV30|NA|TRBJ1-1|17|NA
CAWSVGWQGGYNTEAFF
TGTGCCTGGAGTGTAGGATGGCAGGGAGGGTATAACACTGAAGCTTTCTTT
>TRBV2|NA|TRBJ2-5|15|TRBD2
CASRASGTSGKDRYF
TGTGCCAGCAGGGCATCCGGGACTAGCGGGAAAGACCGGTACTTC
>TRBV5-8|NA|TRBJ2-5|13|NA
CASSFGGVETQYF
TGTGCCAGCAGCTTTGGAGGTGTAGAGACCCAGTACTTC
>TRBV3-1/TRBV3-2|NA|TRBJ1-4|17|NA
CASSQPYRVGENEKLFF
TGTGCCAGCAGCCAACCTTACAGGGTTGGGGAAAATGAAAAACTGTTTTTT
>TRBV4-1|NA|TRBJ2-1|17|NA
CASSQGVGGPLLDRQFF
TGCGCCAGCAGCCAGGGGGTTGGGGGCCCCCTATTAGATAGGCAGTTCTTC
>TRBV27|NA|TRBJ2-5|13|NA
CASSFRGAKTQYF
TGTGCCAGCAGTTTCAGGGGCGCGAAGACCCAGTACTTC
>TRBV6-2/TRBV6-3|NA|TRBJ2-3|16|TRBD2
CASTPELAGASGTQYF
TGTGCCAGCACCCCAGAATTAGCGGGAGCTTCAGGGACGCAGTATTTT
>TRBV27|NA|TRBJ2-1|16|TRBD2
CASSPAAAGGYDEQFF
TGTGCCAGCTCCCCCGCTGCGGCGGGAGGGTATGATGAGCAGTTCTTC
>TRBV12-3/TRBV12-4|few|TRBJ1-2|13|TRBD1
CASTLQGTYGYTF
TGTGCCAGCACCTTACAGGGGACCTATGGCTACACCTTC
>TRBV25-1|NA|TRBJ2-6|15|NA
CASSSLLGGANVLTF
TGTGCCAGCAGTAGCCTTTTGGGAGGGGCCAACGTCCTGACTTTC
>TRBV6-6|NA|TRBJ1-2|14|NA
CASSALTGNYGYTF
TGTGCCAGCAGCGCTTTAACAGGGAACTATGGCTACACCTTC
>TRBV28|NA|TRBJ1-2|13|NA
CASSLLAIGGYTF
TGTGCCAGCAGTTTATTGGCAATCGGGGGCTACACCTTC